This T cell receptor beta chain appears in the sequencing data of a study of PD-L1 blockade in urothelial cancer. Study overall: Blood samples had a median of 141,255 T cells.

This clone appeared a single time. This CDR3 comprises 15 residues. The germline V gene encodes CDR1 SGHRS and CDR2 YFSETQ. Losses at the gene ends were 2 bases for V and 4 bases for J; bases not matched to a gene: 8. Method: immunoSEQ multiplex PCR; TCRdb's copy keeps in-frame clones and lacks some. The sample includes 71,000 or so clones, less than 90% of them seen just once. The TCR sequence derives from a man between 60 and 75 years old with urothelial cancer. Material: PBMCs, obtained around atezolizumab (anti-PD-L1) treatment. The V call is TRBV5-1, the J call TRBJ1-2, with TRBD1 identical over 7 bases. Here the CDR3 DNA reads TGCGCCAGCAGCTTATCAGGGGGTCTTGTCTATGGCTACACCTTC. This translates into CASSLSGGLVYGYTF.